Presented here are 22 T cell receptor beta chains from one specimen sequenced in a study of blood T cell repertoires in COVID-19. The table came from immunoSEQ multiplex PCR; TCRdb's copy has only in-frame clones and leaves some out. The sample has about 320,000 clones, approximately 90% seen once. Material for sequencing was PBMCs or T cells enriched from blood (not recorded which). These receptor sequences come from a woman in her twenties or thirties who had been exposed to COVID-19.

The chain combines TRBV6-1 with TRBJ1-2; no clear D. Germline V CDR1 and CDR2: MNHNS, SASEGT. The CDR3 loop spans 12 amino acids. Trimming left V 2 bases short and J 7 bases short, with 8 bases between. The CDR3 loop reads CASSEPPFGYTF. Here the CDR3 DNA reads TGTGCCAGCAGTGAACCCCCTTTTGGCTACACCTTC.

This chain links TRBV2 with TRBJ1-6; D possibly corresponds to TRBD1 (6 bases). Between the trimmed V and J ends, which lost 6 bases and 8 bases, there was a span of 14 bases. The CDR3 totals 14 residues. Germline V gives CDR1 SNHLY, CDR2 FYNNEI. The CDR3 here is CASREDSPYSPLHF. The CDR3 region has the DNA TGTGCCAGCAGGGAGGACAGCCCTTATTCACCCCTCCACTTT.

This chain connects TRBV19 to TRBJ1-1; tentatively, D is TRBD1 (6 bases). The germline V gene has CDR1 LNHDA and CDR2 SQIVND (reference sequence). The CDR3 consists of 14 residues. The V gene lost 6 bases and the J gene lost 1 base, with 12 bases spanning the gap. The CDR3 loop reads CASRYQGRNTEAFF. The CDR3 region has the DNA TGTGCCAGTAGATATCAGGGGAGGAACACTGAAGCTTTCTTT.

This clone was detected a few times. The chain recombines TRBV19 with TRBJ2-2, with D maybe TRBD2 (5 bases). Between the trimmed V and J ends, which lost 3 bases and 5 bases, there was a span of 19 bases. Germline V gives CDR1 LNHDA, CDR2 SQIVND (reference sequence). The CDR3 extends over 17 amino acids. The CDR3 region is CASSIGPLRGRTGELFF. The DNA for the CDR3 is TGTGCCAGTAGTATTGGTCCTCTCCGGGGAAGGACCGGGGAGCTGTTTTTT.

This clone is a singleton in its sample. The gene calls are TRBV7-6 and TRBJ1-1; D unresolved. CDR1 and CDR2 from the germline V gene are SGHVS and FNYEAQ. This CDR3 comprises 14 residues. Deletions cut 5 bases from V and 3 bases from J, with 13 bases between. CDR3 sequence (DNA): TGTGCCAGCAGCACCCTAACGGGTGACACTGAAGCTTTCTTT. This translates into CASSTLTGDTEAFF.

The rearrangement links TRBV7-2 to TRBJ1-5, with a tentative D call TRBD1 (6 bases). The V end was cut by 4 bases, the J end by 6 bases, with 13 bases between. This CDR3 is built from 14 residues. The germline gives CDR1 SGHTA, CDR2 FQGNSA. CDR3 residues: CASSYLGGGQPQHF. CDR3 in DNA: TGTGCCAGCAGCTACCTAGGGGGGGGTCAGCCCCAGCATTTT.

This clone has just one count. This chain links TRBV14 with TRBJ1-6; TRBD1 aligns across 8 bases. The germline V gene has CDR1 SGHDN and CDR2 FVKESK. V was pared by 0 bases and J by 9 bases, with 1 base of the junction left unmatched. The CDR3 has 14 amino acids. The DNA for the CDR3 is TGTGCCAGCAGCCAAGAAACAGGGGGTTCACCCCTCCACTTT. This codes for CASSQETGGSPLHF.

The chain recombines TRBV4-3 with TRBJ2-1, with D possibly being TRBD2 (7 bases). This CDR3 spans 16 amino acids. The V gene's germline CDR1 is LGHNA and CDR2 YSLEER. Trimming took off 3 bases at V and 3 bases at J, with 15 bases between the two ends. CDR3 coding DNA: TGCGCCAGCAGCCACGTAGGGGGGGGAATCTACAATGAGCAGTTCTTC. Amino acids: CASSHVGGGIYNEQFF.

The V gene is TRBV7-2, the J gene TRBJ1-5; D remains ambiguous. The CDR3 loop spans 16 amino acids. Germline assignment: CDR1 SGHTA and CDR2 FQGNSA. Trimming removed 0 bases at V and 0 bases at J, with 9 bases between. This CDR3 is CASSLAVGYSNQPQHF. Written as DNA, the CDR3 is TGTGCCAGCAGCTTAGCGGTCGGTTATAGCAATCAGCCCCAGCATTTT. The full variable domain, completed using reference TRBV7-2 and TRBJ1-5, is GAGVSQSPSNKVTEKGKDVELRCDPISGHTALYWYRQSLGQGLEFLIYFQGNSAPDKSGLPSDRFSAERTGGSVSTLTIQRTQQEDSAVYLCASSLAVGYSNQPQHFGDGTRLSIL.

For the CDR3, the DNA is TGCGCCAGCAGCCCCTCCGGGCTAGCCAAGGAGACCCAGTACTTC. Translating gives CASSPSGLAKETQYF. V is TRBV4-1 and J is TRBJ2-5; possibly TRBD2 for D (5 bases). V was pared by 4 bases and J by 5 bases, with 17 bases between. The CDR3 consists of 15 residues. Germline loops: CDR1 MGHRA, CDR2 YSYEKL.

This chain links TRBV7-2 with TRBJ2-1; the match to TRBD2 covers 7 bases. J was trimmed by 7 bases and V by 9 bases; bases with no gene match: 9. Per germline, CDR1 SGHTA and CDR2 FQGNSA. The CDR3 contains 13 residues. The CDR3 sequence is CASKGRGRNEQFF. CDR3 bases: TGTGCCAGTAAGGGGAGGGGTAGGAATGAGCAGTTCTTC.

V and J are TRBV4-1 and TRBJ1-2; 9 bases align to TRBD1. Trimming at V came to 3 bases and at J to 8 bases, leaving 13 bases not matched to a gene. This CDR3 region has 16 residues. Per the germline V gene, CDR1 is MGHRA and CDR2 is YSYEKL. The CDR3 nucleotides read TGCGCCAGCAGCCATGGGGGACAGGGACGTTTGAAGGGCTACACCTTC. This encodes CASSHGGQGRLKGYTF.

V usage is TRBV7-8 and J usage is TRBJ1-3, with D possibly being TRBD1 (6 bases). The germline V gene encodes CDR1 SGHVS and CDR2 FQNEAQ. The length of the CDR3 is 15 residues. V gave up 8 bases and J gave up 0 bases, with 14 bases separating them. CDR3: CASGLDRSSGNTIYF. The CDR3 DNA reads as TGTGCCAGCGGCCTAGACAGGAGCTCTGGAAACACCATATATTTT.

The chain employs TRBV5-4 and TRBJ1-3; tentatively, D is TRBD1 (5 bases). Germline CDR1 is SGHNT and CDR2 is YYREEE (reference sequence). The V and J ends lost 0 bases and 4 bases respectively, with 11 bases between them. This CDR3 contains 15 residues. The CDR3: CASSLASGSGNTIYF. Here the CDR3 DNA reads TGTGCCAGCAGCTTGGCCTCAGGGTCCGGAAACACCATATATTTT.

Worth noting for this clone: This CDR3 is also generated by other DNA sequences in the sample. The V and J genes are TRBV15 and TRBJ1-4, with TRBD1 as a possible D gene (5 bases). Germline lookup yields CDR1 LNHNV and CDR2 YYDKDF (reference sequence). The CDR3 contains 13 residues. The ends were cut back, 3 bases at V and 7 bases at J, with 9 bases in the middle. CDR3 sequence reads: CATSRGQGEKLFF. The DNA for the CDR3 is TGTGCCACCAGCAGGGGGCAAGGTGAAAAACTGTTTTTT. Full variable domain (remainder filled in from reference TRBV15 and TRBJ1-4): DAMVIQNPRYQVTQFGKPVTLSCSQTLNHNVMYWYQQKSSQAPKLLFHYYDKDFNNEADTPDNFQSRRPNTSFCFLDIRSPGLGDTAMYLCATSRGQGEKLFFGSGTQLSVL.

For the CDR3, the DNA is TGTGCCAGCAGCTTAACAGGACCGTCGGGGGAGCTGTTTTTT. Its translation: CASSLTGPSGELFF. This rearrangement joins TRBV11-3 to TRBJ2-2; D may be TRBD1 (5 bases). Trimming removed 2 bases from V and 8 bases from J, with 12 bases in between. The CDR3 runs 14 residues. CDR1 is SGHNT and CDR2 is YENEEA in the germline V gene.

The genes are TRBV7-2 and TRBJ2-1, with TRBD2 matching over 7 bases. This CDR3 comprises 16 residues. With 2 bases clipped from V and 9 bases from J, the junction kept 13 bases outside the gene matches. Germline CDR1 SGHTA, CDR2 FQGNSA. Here the CDR3 DNA reads TGTGCCAGCAGCTTAATATTTGGCAGGGAGGGCGGTGAGCAGTTCTTC. Translation: CASSLIFGREGGEQFF.

The chain has TRBV14 and TRBJ1-6; D is perhaps TRBD1 (6 bases). Trimming shortened V by 4 bases and J by 11 bases, and 18 bases separated the two germline ends. CDR3 length: 15 residues. Germline V gene sequence: CDR1 SGHDN, CDR2 FVKESK. The chain's CDR3 is CASSPGGQGFPPLHF. The CDR3 DNA reads as TGTGCCAGCAGCCCTGGCGGCCAGGGGTTTCCACCCCTCCACTTT.

This clone was seen only a few times. This chain joins TRBV15 and TRBJ2-7; TRBD2 might be the D (7 bases). The CDR3 is 16 residues long. With 0 bases removed from V and 5 bases from J, the gap between germline ends came to 17 bases. Germline values: CDR1 LNHNV, CDR2 YYDKDF (reference sequence). The CDR3 protein is CATSRDRFYGGHEQYF. The CDR3 nucleotides are TGTGCCACCAGCAGAGATCGATTTTACGGGGGGCACGAGCAGTACTTC.

This chain links TRBV5-1 with TRBJ2-2; possible D gene TRBD1, 6 bases. V dropped 3 bases and J dropped 5 bases, with 17 bases sitting between them. The CDR3 totals 16 residues. The germline gives CDR1 SGHRS, CDR2 YFSETQ. CDR3 sequence reads: CASSYYGQPSTGELFF. CDR3 bases: TGCGCCAGCAGCTATTACGGACAGCCTTCTACCGGGGAGCTGTTTTTT.

V and J are TRBV5-6 and TRBJ1-2; maybe TRBD1 (5 bases). The V and J ends lost 2 bases and 6 bases respectively, with 11 bases between them. The germline CDR1 and CDR2 sequences are SGHDT and YYEEEE. The CDR3 has 13 residues. CDR3 coding DNA: TGTGCCAGCAGCTTAAACCAGGGAAATGGCTACACCTTC. Protein: CASSLNQGNGYTF.

The chain combines TRBV27 with TRBJ1-6, with unresolved D. This CDR3 has 15 residues. The V gene's germline CDR1 is MNHEY and CDR2 SMNVEV (reference sequence). Between the trimmed V and J ends, which lost 2 bases and 2 bases, there was a span of 7 bases. The CDR3 bases are TGTGCCAGCAGTTTAAGAGGAGCCTATAATTCACCCCTCCACTTT. Translated: CASSLRGAYNSPLHF.